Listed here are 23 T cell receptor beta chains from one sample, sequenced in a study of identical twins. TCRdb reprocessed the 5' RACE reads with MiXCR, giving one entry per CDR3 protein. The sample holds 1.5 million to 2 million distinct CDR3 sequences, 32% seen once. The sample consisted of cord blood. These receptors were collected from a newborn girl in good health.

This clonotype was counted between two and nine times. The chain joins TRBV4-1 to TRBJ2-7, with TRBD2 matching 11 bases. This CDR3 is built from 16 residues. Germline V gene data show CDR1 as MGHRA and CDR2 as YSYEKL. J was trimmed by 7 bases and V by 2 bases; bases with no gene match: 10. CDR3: CASSQSIAGGPNEQYF. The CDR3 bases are TGCGCCAGCAGCCAATCAATAGCGGGGGGGCCCAATGAGCAGTACTTC.

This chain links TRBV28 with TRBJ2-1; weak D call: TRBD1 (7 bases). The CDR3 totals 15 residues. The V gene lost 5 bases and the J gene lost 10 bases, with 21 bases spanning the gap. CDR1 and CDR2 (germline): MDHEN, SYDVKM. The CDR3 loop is CASSTRGAQYWEQFF. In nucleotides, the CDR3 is TGTGCCAGCAGTACCAGGGGGGCCCAGTATTGGGAGCAGTTCTTC.

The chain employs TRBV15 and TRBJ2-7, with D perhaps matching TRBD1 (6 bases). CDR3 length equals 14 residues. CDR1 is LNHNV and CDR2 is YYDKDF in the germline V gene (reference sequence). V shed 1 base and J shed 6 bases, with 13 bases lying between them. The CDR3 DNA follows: TGTGCCACCAGCAGAGGCCCTACAGGGACCGAGCAGTACTTC. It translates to CATSRGPTGTEQYF. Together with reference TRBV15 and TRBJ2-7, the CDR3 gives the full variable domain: DAMVIQNPRYQVTQFGKPVTLSCSQTLNHNVMYWYQQKSSQAPKLLFHYYDKDFNNEADTPDNFQSRRPNTSFCFLDIRSPGLGDTAMYLCATSRGPTGTEQYFGPGTRLTVT.

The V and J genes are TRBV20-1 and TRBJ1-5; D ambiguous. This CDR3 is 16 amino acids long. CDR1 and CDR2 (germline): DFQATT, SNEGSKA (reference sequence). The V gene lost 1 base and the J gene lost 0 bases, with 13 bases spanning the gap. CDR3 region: CSARGGPIYSNQPQHF. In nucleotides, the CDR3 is TGCAGTGCTAGAGGAGGCCCGATTTATAGCAATCAGCCCCAGCATTTT.

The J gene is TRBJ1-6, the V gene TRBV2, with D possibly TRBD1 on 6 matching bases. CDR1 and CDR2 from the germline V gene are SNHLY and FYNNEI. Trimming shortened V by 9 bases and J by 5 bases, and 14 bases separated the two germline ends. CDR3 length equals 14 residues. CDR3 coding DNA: TGTGCCAGTACCCGACAGGTCGATAATTCACCCCTCCACTTT. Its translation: CASTRQVDNSPLHF.

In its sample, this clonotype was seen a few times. In DNA, the CDR3 is TGCGCCAGCACGGCGGGGGACGAGCAGTACTTC. This codes for CASTAGDEQYF. This chain joins TRBV5-1 and TRBJ2-7; 7 bases fit TRBD2. This CDR3 has 11 amino acids. CDR1 is SGHRS and CDR2 is YFSETQ in the germline V gene. Trimming took 6 bases from V and 5 from J; bases not matched to a gene: 2.

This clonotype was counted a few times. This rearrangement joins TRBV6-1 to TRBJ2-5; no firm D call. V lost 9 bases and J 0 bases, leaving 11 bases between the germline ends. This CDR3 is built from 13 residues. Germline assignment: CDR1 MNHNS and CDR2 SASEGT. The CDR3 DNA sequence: TGTGCCAGTCGCCACTCGAACCAAGAGACCCAGTACTTC. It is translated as CASRHSNQETQYF.

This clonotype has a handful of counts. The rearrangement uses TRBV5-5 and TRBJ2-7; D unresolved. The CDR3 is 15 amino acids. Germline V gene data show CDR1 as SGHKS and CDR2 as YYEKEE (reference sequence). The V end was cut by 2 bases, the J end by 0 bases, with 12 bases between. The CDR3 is CASSFGFLFSYEQYF. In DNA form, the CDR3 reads TGTGCCAGCAGCTTCGGGTTCTTATTCTCCTACGAGCAGTACTTC.

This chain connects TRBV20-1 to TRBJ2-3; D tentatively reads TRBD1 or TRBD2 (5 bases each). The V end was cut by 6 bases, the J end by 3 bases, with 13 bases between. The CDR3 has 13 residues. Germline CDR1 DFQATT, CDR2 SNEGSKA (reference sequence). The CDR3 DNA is TGCAGTGCCAGGGACGCCCTTACAGATACGCAGTATTTT. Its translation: CSARDALTDTQYF.

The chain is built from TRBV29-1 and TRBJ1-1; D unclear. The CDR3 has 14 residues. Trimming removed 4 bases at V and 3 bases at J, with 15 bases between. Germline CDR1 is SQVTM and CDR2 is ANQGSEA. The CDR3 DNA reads TGCAGCGTTGCAATTCGGGGTGTGTACACTGAAGCTTTCTTT. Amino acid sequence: CSVAIRGVYTEAFF.

The CDR3 DNA reads as TGTGCCAGCAGTCCAGACTTCCCGGGACTAGCGGGTAATGAGCAGTTCTTC. Amino acid sequence: CASSPDFPGLAGNEQFF. The rearrangement joins TRBV27 to TRBJ2-1, with 12 bases that match TRBD2. V shed 5 bases and J 7 bases; nucleotides not matched to a gene: 12. The CDR3 has 17 amino acids. Germline V CDR1 and CDR2: MNHEY, SMNVEV (reference sequence).

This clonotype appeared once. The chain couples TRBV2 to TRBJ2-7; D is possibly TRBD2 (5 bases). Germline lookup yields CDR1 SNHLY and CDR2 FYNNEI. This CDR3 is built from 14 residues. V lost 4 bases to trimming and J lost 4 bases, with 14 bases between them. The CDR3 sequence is CASSGGVGRYEQYF. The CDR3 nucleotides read TGTGCCAGCAGTGGGGGAGTGGGCAGATACGAGCAGTACTTC.

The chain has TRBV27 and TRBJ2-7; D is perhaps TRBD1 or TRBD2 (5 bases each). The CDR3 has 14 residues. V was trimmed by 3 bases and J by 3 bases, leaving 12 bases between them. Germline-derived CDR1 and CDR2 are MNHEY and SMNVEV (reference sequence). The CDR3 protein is CASSFGGNYYEQYF. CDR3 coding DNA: TGTGCCAGCAGTTTTGGGGGAAACTACTACGAGCAGTACTTC.

The CDR3: CASSYSSVTSYNEQFF. Written as DNA, the CDR3 is TGTGCCAGCAGTTACTCTAGCGTGACCTCCTACAATGAGCAGTTCTTC. The V and J genes are TRBV6-2 or TRBV6-3 and TRBJ2-1, with D perhaps TRBD2 (5 bases). CDR1 MNHEY and CDR2 SVGEGT come from the germline V gene. The CDR3 is made up of 16 amino acids. Trimming removed 0 bases from V and 0 bases from J, with 9 bases in between.

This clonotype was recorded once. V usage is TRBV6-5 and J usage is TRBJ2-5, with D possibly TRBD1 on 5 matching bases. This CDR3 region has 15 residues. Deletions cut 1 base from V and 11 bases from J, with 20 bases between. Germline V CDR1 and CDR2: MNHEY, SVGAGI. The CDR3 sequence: CASSYLSGRTYGQYF. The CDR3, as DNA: TGTGCCAGCAGTTACTTGTCAGGGCGAACCTACGGGCAGTACTTC.

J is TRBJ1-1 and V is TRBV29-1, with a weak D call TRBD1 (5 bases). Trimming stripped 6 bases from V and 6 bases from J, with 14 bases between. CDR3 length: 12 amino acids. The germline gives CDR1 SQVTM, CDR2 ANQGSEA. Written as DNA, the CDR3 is TGCAGCGTCCGCGCAGGGACGCCTGAAGCTTTCTTT. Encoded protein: CSVRAGTPEAFF.

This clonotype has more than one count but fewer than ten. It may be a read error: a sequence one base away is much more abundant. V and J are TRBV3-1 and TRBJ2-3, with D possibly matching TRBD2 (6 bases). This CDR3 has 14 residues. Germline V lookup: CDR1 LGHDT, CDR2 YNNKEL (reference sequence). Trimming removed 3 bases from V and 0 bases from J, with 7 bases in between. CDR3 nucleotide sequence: TGTGCCAGCAGCCACGGGACTAGCACAGATACGCAGTATTTT. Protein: CASSHGTSTDTQYF.

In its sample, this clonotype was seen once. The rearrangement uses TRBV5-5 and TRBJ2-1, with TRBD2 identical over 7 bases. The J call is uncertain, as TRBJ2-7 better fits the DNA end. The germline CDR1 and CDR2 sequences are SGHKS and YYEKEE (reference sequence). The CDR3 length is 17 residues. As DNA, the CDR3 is TGTGCCAGCAGCTTGGTCACGGCGGGAGAGATCTACAATGAGCAGTACTTC. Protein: CASSLVTAGEIYNEQYF.

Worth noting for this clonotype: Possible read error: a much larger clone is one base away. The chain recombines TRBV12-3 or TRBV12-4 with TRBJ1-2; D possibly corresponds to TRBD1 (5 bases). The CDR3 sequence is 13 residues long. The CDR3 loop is CAGSLRGAGGYTF. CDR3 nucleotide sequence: TGTGCCGGCAGTTTGCGAGGGGCAGGGGGCTACACCTTC.

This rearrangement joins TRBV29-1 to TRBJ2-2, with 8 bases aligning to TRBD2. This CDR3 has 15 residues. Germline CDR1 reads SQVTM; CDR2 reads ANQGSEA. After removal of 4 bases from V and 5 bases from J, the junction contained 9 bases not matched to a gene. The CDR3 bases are TGCAGCGTTGCCCCTTCCGGGACTAGAACCGGGGAGCTGTTTTTT. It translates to CSVAPSGTRTGELFF.

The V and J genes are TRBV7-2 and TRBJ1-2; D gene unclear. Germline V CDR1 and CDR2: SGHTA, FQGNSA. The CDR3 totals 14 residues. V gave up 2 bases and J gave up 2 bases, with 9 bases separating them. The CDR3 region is CASSLSRQNYGYTF. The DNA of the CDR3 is TGTGCCAGCAGCTTAAGTAGGCAGAACTATGGCTACACCTTC.

The DNA for the CDR3 is TGTGCCAGCAGCTTAATTAGCTCGTTGCGACCCCTTGGGAATGAGCAGTACTTC. Its protein product is CASSLISSLRPLGNEQYF. This chain uses TRBV11-2 with TRBJ2-5; D remains unclear. Trimming cost V 2 bases and J 11 bases, with 30 bases left between them. Germline V CDR1 and CDR2: SGHAT, FQNNGV. The CDR3 sequence is 18 residues long. Using reference TRBV11-2 and TRBJ2-5 for the parts outside the CDR3, the full variable domain is EAGVAQSPRYKIIEKRQSVAFWCNPISGHATLYWYQQILGQGPKLLIQFQNNGVVDDSQLPKDRFSAERLKGVDSTLKIQPAKLEDSAVYLCASSLISSLRPLGNEQYFGPGTRLLVL.

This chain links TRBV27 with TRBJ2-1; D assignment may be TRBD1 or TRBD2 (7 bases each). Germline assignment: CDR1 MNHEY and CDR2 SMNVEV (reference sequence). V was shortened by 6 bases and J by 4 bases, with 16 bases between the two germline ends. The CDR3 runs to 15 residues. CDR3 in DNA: TGTGCCAGCAGCCCCAGGGGGGAGGGGTACAATGAGCAGTTCTTC. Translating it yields CASSPRGEGYNEQFF.